A single T cell receptor (beta chain) is shown here with its context. This entry comes from a study of blood T cells in healthy people across ages. Then a second PCR, running roughly 6 to 11 cycles, was carried out with a sample-barcoded 5' primer and a J-beta primer mix. Using its own MiXCR run on the 5' RACE reads, TCRdb lists one record per CDR3 protein. The sample holds about 400,000 distinct CDR3 sequences, approximately 47% seen once. The CDR3 has 16 residues. Germline V lookup: CDR1 MDHEN, CDR2 SYDVKM. V lost 4 bases to trimming and J lost 4 bases; unmatched junction nucleotides: 6. Sequenced: blood. The TCR was taken from a man between 60 and 75 years old in good health. V usage is TRBV28 and J usage is TRBJ2-1; TRBD2 aligns across 11 bases. The CDR3 protein is CASSSDSGRGYNEQFF. CDR3 nucleotide sequence: TGTGCCAGCAGTTCCGATAGCGGGAGGGGATACAATGAGCAGTTCTTC.